The 28 T cell receptor beta chains below all came from one sample that was sequenced in a study of cytomegalovirus exposure and HLA in healthy donors. With 60 Vbeta and 13 Jbeta primers, the PCR was carried out. Some clones are missing from TCRdb's copy, which holds only in-frame ones; the method was immunoSEQ multiplex PCR. The sample carries around 90,000 clones, around 84% recorded once. The sequenced sample consisted of PBMCs. These receptors were obtained from a human donor in good health.

The chain is built from TRBV11-2 and TRBJ2-5; the match to TRBD2 covers 10 bases. The CDR3 totals 14 residues. The V gene end was trimmed by 5 bases and the J gene end by 5 bases; junction bases not matched to a gene: 5. Germline loops: CDR1 SGHAT, CDR2 FQNNGV. In DNA, the CDR3 is TGTGCCAGCAGCCAGACTAGCGGGTTCGAGACCCAGTACTTC. The encoded protein is CASSQTSGFETQYF. Full variable domain (rest looked up from reference TRBV11-2 and TRBJ2-5): EAGVAQSPRYKIIEKRQSVAFWCNPISGHATLYWYQQILGQGPKLLIQFQNNGVVDDSQLPKDRFSAERLKGVDSTLKIQPAKLEDSAVYLCASSQTSGFETQYFGPGTRLLVL.

This clone was counted a few times. CDR3 residues: CASSSPPGRRNTEAFF. CDR3 in DNA: TGTGCCAGCAGTTCCCCCCCCGGCAGGCGGAACACTGAAGCTTTCTTT. The rearrangement links TRBV27 to TRBJ1-1; D ambiguous. The CDR3 spans 16 residues. Per germline, CDR1 MNHEY and CDR2 SMNVEV (reference sequence). V dropped 4 bases and J dropped 1 base, with 16 bases sitting between them.

The J gene is TRBJ2-4, the V gene TRBV27; D is unclear. The CDR3 sequence is 14 residues long. The germline V gene encodes CDR1 MNHEY and CDR2 SMNVEV (reference sequence). The germline V and J ends were trimmed by 2 bases and 1 base, with 6 bases remaining between them. CDR3 loop: CASSLAAAKNIQYF. CDR3 nucleotides: TGTGCCAGCAGTTTAGCCGCGGCCAAAAACATTCAGTACTTC.

The chain has TRBV6-4 and TRBJ2-2, with TRBD1 matching 9 bases. Trimming took 3 bases from V and 6 from J; bases not matched to a gene: 5. CDR1 is MRHNA, CDR2 SNTAGT, per germline. The CDR3 is 15 amino acids. The CDR3 DNA follows: TGTGCCAGCAGTGAACAGGGGGCGAAAGCCGGGGAGCTGTTTTTT. It translates to CASSEQGAKAGELFF.

V gene TRBV18 combines with J gene TRBJ2-7, with 8 positions matching TRBD1. Germline trimming cut 4 bases from V and 3 bases from J; bases unmatched to any gene: 8. Germline V gene data show CDR1 as KGHSH and CDR2 as LQKENI. The CDR3 runs to 15 residues. The CDR3 DNA follows: TGTGCCAGCTCACACCCCGGGACAGGCCTCTACGAGCAGTACTTC. Translated: CASSHPGTGLYEQYF.

This rearrangement joins TRBV4-1 to TRBJ1-5; D unresolved. CDR1 and CDR2 from the germline V gene are MGHRA and YSYEKL. Trimming shortened V by 1 base and J by 5 bases, and 9 bases separated the two germline ends. This CDR3 spans 14 amino acids. CDR3 loop: CASSQGGKDQPQHF. DNA of the CDR3: TGCGCCAGCAGCCAAGGCGGGAAAGATCAGCCCCAGCATTTT.

In DNA form, the CDR3 reads TGTGCCAGCCGTCAGCTAGCGGGGGCATCTGGGCAAGAGACCCAGTACTTC. Its translation: CASRQLAGASGQETQYF. The chain combines TRBV2 with TRBJ2-5, with 10 nucleotides matching TRBD2. V lost 8 bases, J lost 2 bases, and 14 bases stayed unmatched. The germline gives CDR1 SNHLY, CDR2 FYNNEI. The CDR3 loop spans 17 amino acids. Drawing the rest from reference TRBV2 and TRBJ2-5, the complete variable domain is EPEVTQTPSHQVTQMGQEVILRCVPISNHLYFYWYRQILGQKVEFLVSFYNNEISEKSEIFDDQFSVERPDGSNFTLKIRSTKLEDSAMYFCASRQLAGASGQETQYFGPGTRLLVL.

This chain uses TRBV4-2 with TRBJ1-2; 8 nucleotides match TRBD1. The germline CDR1 and CDR2 sequences are LGHNA and YNFKEQ. This CDR3 is 17 amino acids long. V dropped 0 bases and J dropped 7; count of bases not matched to a gene: 13. CDR3 loop: CASSQDLPTRGRPGYTF. The CDR3 DNA is TGTGCCAGCAGCCAAGATCTCCCGACCAGGGGGCGCCCTGGCTACACCTTC.

The chain has TRBV4-3 and TRBJ2-7, with 8 bases fitting TRBD2. Germline CDR1 reads LGHNA; CDR2 reads YSLEER. J gave up 2 bases and V 1 base, and 7 bases lay outside the gene matches. The CDR3 sequence is 16 residues long. The CDR3: CASSQVGAGGTYEQYF. The CDR3 DNA is TGCGCCAGCAGCCAAGTCGGCGCGGGAGGCACCTACGAGCAGTACTTC.

V gene TRBV6-1 combines with J gene TRBJ2-5; the match to TRBD2 covers 10 bases. CDR3 size: 15 residues. The V segment lost 6 bases and the J segment 3 bases; nucleotides outside the gene matches: 7. Germline-derived CDR1 and CDR2 are MNHNS and SASEGT. CDR3 nucleotides: TGTGCCAGCAGCCGAGCGGGGGGGCTGGAAGAGACCCAGTACTTC. This codes for CASSRAGGLEETQYF.

The chain employs TRBV6-5 and TRBJ2-1; TRBD2 matches at 11 bases. The V gene's germline CDR1 is MNHEY and CDR2 SVGAGI. V lost 6 bases, J lost 4 bases, and 5 bases stayed unmatched. The CDR3 spans 15 residues. The CDR3 sequence is CASRETSGKYNEQFF. The CDR3 DNA follows: TGTGCCAGCAGGGAGACTAGCGGGAAATACAATGAGCAGTTCTTC.

The genes are TRBV7-2 and TRBJ2-6; D call uncertain. This CDR3 region has 14 residues. Looked up from germline, CDR1 is SGHTA and CDR2 is FQGNSA. V gave up 1 base and J gave up 4 bases, with 5 bases separating them. Written as DNA, the CDR3 is TGTGCCAGCAGCTTAGACGGGGGGGCCAACGTCCTGACTTTC. The encoded protein is CASSLDGGANVLTF.

The rearrangement uses TRBV27 and TRBJ2-1; 11 bases fit TRBD1. This CDR3 spans 16 amino acids. V shed 2 bases and J 2 bases; nucleotides not matched to a gene: 2. CDR1 and CDR2 (germline): MNHEY, SMNVEV (reference sequence). In DNA form, the CDR3 reads TGTGCCAGCAGTTTAGGACAGGGGGCTGCCTACAATGAGCAGTTCTTC. Amino acids: CASSLGQGAAYNEQFF.

The chain carries TRBV11-2 and TRBJ2-7, with unresolved D. CDR3 size: 14 residues. The germline V gene has CDR1 SGHAT and CDR2 FQNNGV. V lost 5 bases, J lost 6 bases, and 17 bases lay in between. The DNA of the CDR3 is TGTGCCAGCAGCCCAACTGGGCGCCAAGCCGAGCAGTACTTC. Translated: CASSPTGRQAEQYF.

This clone showed up just once. This chain connects TRBV6-5 to TRBJ2-7, with 10 bases matching TRBD1. This CDR3 contains 15 residues. Germline CDR1 MNHEY, CDR2 SVGAGI. V shed 6 bases, J shed 5 bases, and the junction held 10 bases outside the gene matches. CDR3: CASRGDRGKSHEQYF. The CDR3 nucleotides are TGTGCCAGCAGGGGGGACAGGGGAAAAAGCCACGAGCAGTACTTC.

The rearrangement joins TRBV19 to TRBJ1-5; D perhaps matches TRBD1 (6 bases). The CDR3 is 15 residues long. The V end lost 7 bases, the J end lost 3 bases, and 16 bases lay between the germline ends. Germline CDR1 reads LNHDA; CDR2 reads SQIVND (reference sequence). CDR3 in amino acids: CASIARSGVNQPQHF. The CDR3 region has the DNA TGTGCCAGTATTGCCCGTTCAGGGGTCAATCAGCCCCAGCATTTT.

CDR3 sequence reads: CASSLRGKETQYF. DNA for the CDR3: TGTGCCAGCAGCTTACGGGGAAAAGAGACCCAGTACTTC. The chain uses TRBV7-3 and TRBJ2-5; weak D call: TRBD2 (5 bases). The CDR3 totals 13 residues. Germline-derived CDR1 and CDR2 are SGHTA and FQGTGA. The germline V and J ends were trimmed by 2 bases and 3 bases, with 7 bases remaining between them.

This clone was observed once. The gene calls are TRBV5-1 and TRBJ2-7, with D possibly matching TRBD2 (7 bases). V was cut by 2 bases and J by 1 base, with 16 bases left in between. The germline V gene has CDR1 SGHRS and CDR2 YFSETQ. CDR3 length: 16 amino acids. CDR3 DNA: TGCGCCAGCAGCTTTTTGCGGGGGCGGGCATCCTACGAGCAGTACTTC. Encoded protein: CASSFLRGRASYEQYF.

By its share, this clone is medium-sized. The V call is TRBV6-4, the J call TRBJ2-3, with a possible D match to TRBD2 (6 bases). The germline V and J ends were trimmed by 3 bases and 2 bases, with 9 bases remaining between them. There are 14 residues in the CDR3. Germline V gene data show CDR1 as MRHNA and CDR2 as SNTAGT. The CDR3 reads CASSETGDTDTQYF. The DNA for the CDR3 is TGTGCCAGCAGTGAAACGGGAGACACAGATACGCAGTATTTT.

The chain uses TRBV13 and TRBJ1-1, with 8 positions matching TRBD1. CDR1 is PRHDT and CDR2 is FYEKMQ in the germline V gene (reference sequence). The trim removed 1 base at V and 5 bases at J, leaving 9 bases unmatched. This CDR3 has 16 residues. This CDR3 reads CASSLVITTGETEAFF. The CDR3 DNA sequence: TGTGCCAGCAGCTTAGTAATAACGACAGGGGAGACTGAAGCTTTCTTT.

The genes are TRBV28 and TRBJ1-2, with D tentatively TRBD1 (5 bases). With 10 bases removed from V and 7 bases from J, the gap between germline ends came to 19 bases. The CDR3 loop spans 13 amino acids. CDR1 and CDR2 (germline): MDHEN, SYDVKM. This CDR3 reads CAISPGEQSGYTF. The CDR3 DNA sequence: TGTGCCATCTCCCCGGGGGAGCAATCTGGCTACACCTTC.

The V and J genes are TRBV18 and TRBJ1-6; D is undetermined. The CDR3 length is 15 residues. Trimming cost V 2 bases and J 13 bases, with 18 bases left between them. Germline V gene data show CDR1 as KGHSH and CDR2 as LQKENI. CDR3 DNA: TGTGCCAGCTCACCAGAGGCCCCGGGGTTGATTCCCCTCCACTTT. This translates into CASSPEAPGLIPLHF.

The chain carries TRBV7-2 and TRBJ2-7, with D perhaps TRBD2 (6 bases). Germline V CDR1 and CDR2: SGHTA, FQGNSA. This CDR3 spans 15 amino acids. V was clipped by 6 bases and J by 7 bases, with 22 bases between them. The CDR3 spells CASSPGTVVLREQYF. CDR3 in DNA: TGTGCCAGCAGTCCCGGGACTGTCGTTTTAAGGGAGCAGTACTTC.

The V and J genes are TRBV6-4 and TRBJ2-7, with D possibly TRBD1 on 6 matching bases. This CDR3 spans 16 amino acids. The V gene lost 8 bases and the J gene lost 2 bases, with 22 bases spanning the gap. CDR1 is MRHNA and CDR2 is SNTAGT in the germline V gene. The CDR3 DNA follows: TGTGCCAGCGAGTGGGGGCCACCGGGACACCCCTACGAGCAGTACTTC. Encoded protein: CASEWGPPGHPYEQYF.

This clone was picked up one time. This chain connects TRBV7-9 to TRBJ1-6; the match to TRBD1 covers 10 bases. Germline CDR1 reads SEHNR; CDR2 reads FQNEAQ (reference sequence). V trimming: 2 bases; J trimming: 7 bases; junction bases outside the gene matches: 2. This CDR3 region has 15 residues. CDR3 amino acids: CASSLPDRGNSPLHF. CDR3 bases: TGTGCCAGCAGCTTACCGGACAGGGGGAATTCACCCCTCCACTTT.

The rearrangement uses TRBV7-2 and TRBJ2-7, with TRBD2 matching 11 bases. Trimming at V came to 5 bases and at J to 10 bases, leaving 4 bases not matched to a gene. This CDR3 is built from 12 residues. The germline V gene encodes CDR1 SGHTA and CDR2 FQGNSA. CDR3 coding DNA: TGTGCCAGCAGCAAACTAGCGGGAGAACAGTACTTC. Translating it yields CASSKLAGEQYF. Full variable domain (remainder filled in from reference TRBV7-2 and TRBJ2-7): GAGVSQSPSNKVTEKGKDVELRCDPISGHTALYWYRQSLGQGLEFLIYFQGNSAPDKSGLPSDRFSAERTGGSVSTLTIQRTQQEDSAVYLCASSKLAGEQYFGPGTRLTVT.

For this clone: Distinct nucleotide sequences in the sample also encode this CDR3. V usage is TRBV7-6 and J usage is TRBJ1-5; 7 bases agree with TRBD1. This CDR3 has 15 amino acids. V lost 1 base and J lost 4; bases outside the gene matches: 4. Germline assignment: CDR1 SGHVS and CDR2 FNYEAQ. The CDR3 loop reads CASSLGTGGNQPQHF. CDR3 coding DNA: TGTGCCAGCAGCTTAGGGACAGGAGGAAATCAGCCCCAGCATTTT.

V usage is TRBV29-1 and J usage is TRBJ2-7, with TRBD2 as a possible D gene (5 bases). Germline V gene lookup returns CDR1 SQVTM and CDR2 ANQGSEA. Trimming removed 3 bases from V and 6 bases from J, with 15 bases in between. CDR3 length: 13 residues. CDR3 coding DNA: TGCAGCGTTGATTCGGGGATCCCTAGCGAGCAGTACTTC. Translating it yields CSVDSGIPSEQYF.